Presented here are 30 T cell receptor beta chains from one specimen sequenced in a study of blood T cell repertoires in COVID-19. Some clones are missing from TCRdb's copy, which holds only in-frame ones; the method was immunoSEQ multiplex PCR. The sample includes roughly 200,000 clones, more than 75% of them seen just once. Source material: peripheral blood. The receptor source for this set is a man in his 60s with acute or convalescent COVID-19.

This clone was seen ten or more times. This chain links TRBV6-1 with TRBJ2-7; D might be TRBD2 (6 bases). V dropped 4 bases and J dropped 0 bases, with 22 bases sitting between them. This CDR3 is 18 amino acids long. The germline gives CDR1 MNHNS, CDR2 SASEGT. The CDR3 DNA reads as TGTGCCAGCAGTGCCTCCTCCCACAATTTGGGGGGCTCCTACGAGCAGTACTTC. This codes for CASSASSHNLGGSYEQYF.

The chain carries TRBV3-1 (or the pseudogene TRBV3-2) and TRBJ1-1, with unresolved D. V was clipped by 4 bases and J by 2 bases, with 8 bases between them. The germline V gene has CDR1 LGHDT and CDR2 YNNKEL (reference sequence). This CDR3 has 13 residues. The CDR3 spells CASSPVVNTEAFF. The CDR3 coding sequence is TGTGCCAGCAGCCCCGTTGTTAACACTGAAGCTTTCTTT.

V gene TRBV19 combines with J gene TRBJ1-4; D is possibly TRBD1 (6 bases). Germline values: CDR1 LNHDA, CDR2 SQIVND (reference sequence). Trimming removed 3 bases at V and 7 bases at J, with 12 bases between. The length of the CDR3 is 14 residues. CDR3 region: CASSIRGHTEKLFF. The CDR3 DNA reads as TGTGCCAGTAGTATCCGGGGACACACTGAAAAACTGTTTTTT.

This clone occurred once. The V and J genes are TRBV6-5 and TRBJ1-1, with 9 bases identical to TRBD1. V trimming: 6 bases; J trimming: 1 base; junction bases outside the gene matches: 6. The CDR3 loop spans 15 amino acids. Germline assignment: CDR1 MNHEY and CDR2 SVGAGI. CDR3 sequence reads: CASSKLQGANTEAFF. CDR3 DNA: TGTGCCAGCAGCAAACTACAGGGGGCGAACACTGAAGCTTTCTTT.

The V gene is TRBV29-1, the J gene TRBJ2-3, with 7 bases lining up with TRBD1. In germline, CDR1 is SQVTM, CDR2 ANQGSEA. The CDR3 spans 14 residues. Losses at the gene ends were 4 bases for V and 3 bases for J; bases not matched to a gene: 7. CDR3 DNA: TGCAGCGTTGCGGGACAGTCGAGGACAGATACGCAGTATTTT. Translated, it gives CSVAGQSRTDTQYF.

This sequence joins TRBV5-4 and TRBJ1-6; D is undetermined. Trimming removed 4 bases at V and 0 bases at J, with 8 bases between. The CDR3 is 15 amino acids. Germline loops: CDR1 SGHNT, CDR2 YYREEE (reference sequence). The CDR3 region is CASSPASSYNSPLHF. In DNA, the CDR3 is TGTGCCAGCAGCCCGGCTAGCTCCTATAATTCACCCCTCCACTTT.

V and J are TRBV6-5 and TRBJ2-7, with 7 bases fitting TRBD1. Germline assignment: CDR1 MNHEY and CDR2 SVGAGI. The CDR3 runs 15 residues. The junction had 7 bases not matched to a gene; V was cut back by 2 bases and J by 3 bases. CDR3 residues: CASSYQTDRSYEQYF. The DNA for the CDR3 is TGTGCCAGCAGTTACCAAACGGACAGGAGCTACGAGCAGTACTTC.

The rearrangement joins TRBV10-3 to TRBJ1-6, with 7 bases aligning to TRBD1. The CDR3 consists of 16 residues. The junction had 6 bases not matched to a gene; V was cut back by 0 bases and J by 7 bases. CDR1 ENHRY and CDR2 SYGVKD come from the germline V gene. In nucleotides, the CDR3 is TGTGCCATCAGTGAGTCAGACAGGGCAGCCAATTCACCCCTCCACTTT. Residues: CAISESDRAANSPLHF.

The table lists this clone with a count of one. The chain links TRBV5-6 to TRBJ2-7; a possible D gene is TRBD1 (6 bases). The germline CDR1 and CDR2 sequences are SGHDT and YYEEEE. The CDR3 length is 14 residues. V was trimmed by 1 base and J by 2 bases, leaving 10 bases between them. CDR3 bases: TGTGCCAGCAGCTTGAGGGACAATGCCTACGAGCAGTACTTC. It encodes CASSLRDNAYEQYF.

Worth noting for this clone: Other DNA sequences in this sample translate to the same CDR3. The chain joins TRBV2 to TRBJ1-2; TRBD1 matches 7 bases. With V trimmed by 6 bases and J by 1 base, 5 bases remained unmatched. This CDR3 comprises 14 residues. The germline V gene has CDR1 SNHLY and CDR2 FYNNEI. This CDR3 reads CASSADRVNYGYTF. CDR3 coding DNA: TGTGCCAGCAGCGCCGACAGGGTTAACTATGGCTACACCTTC.

CDR3: CASRQGGTSDTQYF. CDR3 nucleotides: TGCGCCAGCAGACAGGGCGGAACGTCAGATACGCAGTATTTT. The rearrangement uses TRBV10-1 and TRBJ2-3, with D perhaps matching TRBD1 (6 bases). This CDR3 contains 14 residues. The germline V and J ends were trimmed by 6 bases and 4 bases, with 14 bases remaining between them. The germline CDR1 and CDR2 sequences are WNHNN and SYGVQD (reference sequence).

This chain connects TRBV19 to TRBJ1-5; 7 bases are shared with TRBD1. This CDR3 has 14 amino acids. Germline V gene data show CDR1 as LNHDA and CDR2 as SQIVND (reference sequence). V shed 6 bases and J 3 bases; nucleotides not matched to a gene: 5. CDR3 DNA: TGTGCCAGTAGCACGACAGGGCCCAATCAGCCCCAGCATTTT. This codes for CASSTTGPNQPQHF.

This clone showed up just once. CDR3 protein: CATSRDPRNEQFF. In DNA form, the CDR3 reads TGTGCCACCAGCAGAGATCCGAGGAATGAGCAGTTCTTC. This chain connects TRBV15 to TRBJ2-1, with D hard to call. This CDR3 is built from 13 residues. Germline CDR1 LNHNV, CDR2 YYDKDF (reference sequence). Trimming took 0 bases from V and 7 from J, leaving 7 bases between them.

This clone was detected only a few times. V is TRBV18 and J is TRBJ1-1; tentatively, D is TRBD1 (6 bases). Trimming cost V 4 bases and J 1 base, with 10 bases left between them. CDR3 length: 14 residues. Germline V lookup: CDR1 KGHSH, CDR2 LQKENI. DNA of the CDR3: TGTGCCAGCTCACTTGGACAGCAGAACACTGAAGCTTTCTTT. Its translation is CASSLGQQNTEAFF. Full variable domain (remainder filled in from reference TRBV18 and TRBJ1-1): NAGVMQNPRHLVRRRGQEARLRCSPMKGHSHVYWYRQLPEEGLKFMVYLQKENIIDESGMPKERFSAEFPKEGPSILRIQQVVRGDSAAYFCASSLGQQNTEAFFGQGTRLTVV.

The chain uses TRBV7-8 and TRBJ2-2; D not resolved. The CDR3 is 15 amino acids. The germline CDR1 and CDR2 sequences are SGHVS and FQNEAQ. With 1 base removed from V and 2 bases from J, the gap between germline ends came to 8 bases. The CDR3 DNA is TGTGCCAGCAGCTTAGATTTACTAAACACCGGGGAGCTGTTTTTT. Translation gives CASSLDLLNTGELFF.

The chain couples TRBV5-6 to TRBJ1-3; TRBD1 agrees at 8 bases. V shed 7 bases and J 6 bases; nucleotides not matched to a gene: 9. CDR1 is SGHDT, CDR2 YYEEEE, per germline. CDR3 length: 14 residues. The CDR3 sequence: CASQTGVLENTIYF. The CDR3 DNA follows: TGTGCCAGCCAGACAGGGGTTTTAGAAAACACCATATATTTT.

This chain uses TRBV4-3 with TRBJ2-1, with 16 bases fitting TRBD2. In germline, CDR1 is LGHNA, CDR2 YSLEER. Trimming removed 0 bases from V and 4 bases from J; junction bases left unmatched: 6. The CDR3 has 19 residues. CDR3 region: CASSQDLGLAGGRYNEQFF. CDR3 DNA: TGCGCCAGCAGCCAAGATCTGGGACTAGCGGGGGGGCGGTACAATGAGCAGTTCTTC.

CDR3 protein: CASSWSTSGGLQFF. In nucleotides, the CDR3 is TGCGCCAGCAGCTGGTCTACTAGCGGGGGATTGCAGTTCTTC. The J gene is TRBJ2-1, the V gene TRBV5-1; TRBD2 matches at 11 bases. With V trimmed by 3 bases and J by 12 bases, 8 bases remained unmatched. CDR1 SGHRS and CDR2 YFSETQ come from the germline V gene. The CDR3 runs to 14 residues.

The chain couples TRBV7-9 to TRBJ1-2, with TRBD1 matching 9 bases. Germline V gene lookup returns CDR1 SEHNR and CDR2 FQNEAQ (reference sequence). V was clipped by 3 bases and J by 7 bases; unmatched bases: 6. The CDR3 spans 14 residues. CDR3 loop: CASSFGTGSPGYTF. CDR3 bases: TGTGCCAGCAGCTTTGGGACAGGGTCTCCTGGCTACACCTTC. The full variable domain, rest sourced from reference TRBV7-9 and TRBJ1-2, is DTGVSQNPRHKITKRGQNVTFRCDPISEHNRLYWYRQTLGQGPEFLTYFQNEAQLEKSRLLSDRFSAERPKGSFSTLEIQRTEQGDSAMYLCASSFGTGSPGYTFGSGTRLTVV.

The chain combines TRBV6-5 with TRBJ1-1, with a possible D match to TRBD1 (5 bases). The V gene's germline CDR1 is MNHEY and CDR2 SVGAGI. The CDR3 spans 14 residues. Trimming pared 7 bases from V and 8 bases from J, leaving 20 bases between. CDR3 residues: CASTPVPGAAEAFF. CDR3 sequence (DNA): TGTGCCAGCACCCCCGTCCCTGGGGCGGCCGAAGCTTTCTTT.

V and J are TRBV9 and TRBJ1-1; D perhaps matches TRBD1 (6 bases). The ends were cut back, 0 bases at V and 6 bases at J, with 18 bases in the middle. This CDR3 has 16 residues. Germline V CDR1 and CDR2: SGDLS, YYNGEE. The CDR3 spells CASSVGPAGVGAEAFF. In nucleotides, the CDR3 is TGTGCCAGCAGCGTAGGTCCCGCAGGGGTTGGTGCTGAAGCTTTCTTT. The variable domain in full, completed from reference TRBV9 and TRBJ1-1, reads DSGVTQTPKHLITATGQRVTLRCSPRSGDLSVYWYQQSLDQGLQFLIQYYNGEERAKGNILERFSAQQFPDLHSELNLSSLELGDSALYFCASSVGPAGVGAEAFFGQGTRLTVV.

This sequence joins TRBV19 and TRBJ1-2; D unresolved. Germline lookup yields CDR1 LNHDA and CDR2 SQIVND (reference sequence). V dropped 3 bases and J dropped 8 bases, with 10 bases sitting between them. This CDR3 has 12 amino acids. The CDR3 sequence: CASSIGEGGYTF. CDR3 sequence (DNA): TGTGCCAGTAGTATTGGGGAGGGCGGCTACACCTTC. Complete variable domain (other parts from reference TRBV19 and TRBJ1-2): DGGITQSPKYLFRKEGQNVTLSCEQNLNHDAMYWYRQDPGQGLRLIYYSQIVNDFQKGDIAEGYSVSREKKESFPLTVTSAQKNPTAFYLCASSIGEGGYTFGSGTRLTVV.

Written as DNA, the CDR3 is TGTGCCAGTAGTATCACAGGGTGGTATTCACCCCTCCACTTT. It yields the protein CASSITGWYSPLHF. The chain recombines TRBV19 with TRBJ1-6, with D maybe TRBD1 (6 bases). The length of the CDR3 is 14 residues. In germline, CDR1 is LNHDA, CDR2 SQIVND (reference sequence). V shed 3 bases and J shed 8 bases, with 11 bases lying between them. Full variable domain (remainder filled in from reference TRBV19 and TRBJ1-6): DGGITQSPKYLFRKEGQNVTLSCEQNLNHDAMYWYRQDPGQGLRLIYYSQIVNDFQKGDIAEGYSVSREKKESFPLTVTSAQKNPTAFYLCASSITGWYSPLHFGNGTRLTVT.

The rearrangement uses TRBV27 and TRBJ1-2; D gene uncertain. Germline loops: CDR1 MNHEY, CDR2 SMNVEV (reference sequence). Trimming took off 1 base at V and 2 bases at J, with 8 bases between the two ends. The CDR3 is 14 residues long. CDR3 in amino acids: CASSLYPGNYGYTF. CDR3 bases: TGTGCCAGCAGTTTATACCCGGGGAACTATGGCTACACCTTC.

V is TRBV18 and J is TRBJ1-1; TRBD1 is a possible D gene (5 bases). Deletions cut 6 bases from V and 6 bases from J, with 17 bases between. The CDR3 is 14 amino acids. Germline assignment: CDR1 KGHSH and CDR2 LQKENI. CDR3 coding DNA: TGTGCCAGCTCCCCCCAGGGTAACCAGGCTGAAGCTTTCTTT. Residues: CASSPQGNQAEAFF.

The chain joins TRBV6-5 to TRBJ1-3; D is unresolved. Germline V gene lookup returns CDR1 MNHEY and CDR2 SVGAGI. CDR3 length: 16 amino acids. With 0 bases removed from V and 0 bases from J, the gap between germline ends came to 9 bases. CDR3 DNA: TGTGCCAGCAGTTACTCACCGGGGAGCTCTGGAAACACCATATATTTT. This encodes CASSYSPGSSGNTIYF.

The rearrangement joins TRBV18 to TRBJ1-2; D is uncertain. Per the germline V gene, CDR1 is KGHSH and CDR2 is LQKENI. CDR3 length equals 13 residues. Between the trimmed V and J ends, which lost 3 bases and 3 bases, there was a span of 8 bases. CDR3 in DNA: TGTGCCAGCTCACCCCAGAATGACTATGGCTACACCTTC. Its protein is CASSPQNDYGYTF.

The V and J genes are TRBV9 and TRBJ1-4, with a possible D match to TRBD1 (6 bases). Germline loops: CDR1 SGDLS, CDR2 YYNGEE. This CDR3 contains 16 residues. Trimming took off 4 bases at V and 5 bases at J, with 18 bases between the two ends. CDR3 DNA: TGTGCCAGCAGCCCCGAGGGCAGGGGTGAGAATGAAAAACTGTTTTTT. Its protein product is CASSPEGRGENEKLFF. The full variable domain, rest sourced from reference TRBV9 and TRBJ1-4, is DSGVTQTPKHLITATGQRVTLRCSPRSGDLSVYWYQQSLDQGLQFLIQYYNGEERAKGNILERFSAQQFPDLHSELNLSSLELGDSALYFCASSPEGRGENEKLFFGSGTQLSVL.

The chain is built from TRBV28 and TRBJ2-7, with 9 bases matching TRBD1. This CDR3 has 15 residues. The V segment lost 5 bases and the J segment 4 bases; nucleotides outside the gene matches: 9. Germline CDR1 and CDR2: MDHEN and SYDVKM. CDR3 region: CASSTRQGVRYEQYF. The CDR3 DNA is TGTGCCAGCAGTACACGACAGGGGGTTCGGTACGAGCAGTACTTC.

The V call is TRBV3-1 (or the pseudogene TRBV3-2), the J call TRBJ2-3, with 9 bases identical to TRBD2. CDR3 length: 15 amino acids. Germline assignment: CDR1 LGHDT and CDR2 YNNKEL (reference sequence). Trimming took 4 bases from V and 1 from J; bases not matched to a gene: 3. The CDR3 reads CASSRWTSGTDTQYF. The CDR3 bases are TGTGCCAGCAGCCGATGGACTAGCGGCACAGATACGCAGTATTTT.